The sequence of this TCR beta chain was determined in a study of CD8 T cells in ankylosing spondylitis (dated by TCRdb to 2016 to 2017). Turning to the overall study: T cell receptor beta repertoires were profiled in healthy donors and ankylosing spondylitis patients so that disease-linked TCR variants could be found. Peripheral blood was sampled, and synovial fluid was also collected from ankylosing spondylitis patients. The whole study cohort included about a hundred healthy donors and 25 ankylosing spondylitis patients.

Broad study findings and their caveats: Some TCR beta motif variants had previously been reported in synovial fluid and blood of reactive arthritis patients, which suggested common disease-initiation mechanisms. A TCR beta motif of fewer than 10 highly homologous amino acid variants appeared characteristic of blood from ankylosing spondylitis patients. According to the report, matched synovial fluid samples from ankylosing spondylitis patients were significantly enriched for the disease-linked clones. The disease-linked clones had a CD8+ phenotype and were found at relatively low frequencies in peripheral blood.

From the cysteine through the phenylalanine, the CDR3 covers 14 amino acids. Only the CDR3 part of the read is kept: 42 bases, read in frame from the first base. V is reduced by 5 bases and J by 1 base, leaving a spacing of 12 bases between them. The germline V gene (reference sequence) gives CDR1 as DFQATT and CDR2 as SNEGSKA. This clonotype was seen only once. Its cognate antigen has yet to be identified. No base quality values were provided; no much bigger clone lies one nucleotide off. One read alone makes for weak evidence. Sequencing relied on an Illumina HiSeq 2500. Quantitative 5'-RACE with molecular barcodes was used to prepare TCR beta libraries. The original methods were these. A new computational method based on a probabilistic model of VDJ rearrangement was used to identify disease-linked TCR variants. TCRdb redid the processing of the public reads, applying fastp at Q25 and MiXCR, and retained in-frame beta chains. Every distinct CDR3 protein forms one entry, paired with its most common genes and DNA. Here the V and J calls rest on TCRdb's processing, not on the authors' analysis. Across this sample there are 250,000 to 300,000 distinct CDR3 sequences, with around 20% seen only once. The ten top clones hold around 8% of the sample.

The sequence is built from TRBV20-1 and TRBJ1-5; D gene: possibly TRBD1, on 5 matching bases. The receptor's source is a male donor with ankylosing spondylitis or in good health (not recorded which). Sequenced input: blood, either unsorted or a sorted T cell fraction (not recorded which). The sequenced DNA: TGCAGTGCTGCCCCAGGGATCAGCAATCAGCCCCAGCATTTT. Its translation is CSAAPGISNQPQHF.